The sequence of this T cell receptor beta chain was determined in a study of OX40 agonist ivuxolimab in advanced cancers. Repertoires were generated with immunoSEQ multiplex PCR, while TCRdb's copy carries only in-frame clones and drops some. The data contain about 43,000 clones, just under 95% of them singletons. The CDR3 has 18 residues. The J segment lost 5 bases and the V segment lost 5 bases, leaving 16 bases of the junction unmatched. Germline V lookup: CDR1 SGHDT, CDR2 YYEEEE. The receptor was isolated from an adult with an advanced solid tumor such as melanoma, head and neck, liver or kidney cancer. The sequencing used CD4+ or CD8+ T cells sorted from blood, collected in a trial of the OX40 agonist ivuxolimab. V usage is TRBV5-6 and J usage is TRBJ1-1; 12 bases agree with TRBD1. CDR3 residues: CASSSPGQGAIFETEAFF. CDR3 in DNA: TGTGCCAGCAGTTCTCCGGGACAGGGGGCGATTTTTGAGACTGAAGCTTTCTTT. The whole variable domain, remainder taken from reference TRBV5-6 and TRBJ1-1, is DAGVTQSPTHLIKTRGQQVTLRCSPKSGHDTVSWYQQALGQGPQFIFQYYEEEERQRGNFPDRFSGHQFPNYSSELNVNALLLGDSALYLCASSSPGQGAIFETEAFFGQGTRLTVV.